This TCR beta chain was captured by sequencing in a study of glioma-infiltrating T cells. Study-level findings and limits: Tissue and blood shared very few CDR3 sequences.

Per germline, CDR1 LGHDT and CDR2 YNNKEL (reference sequence). There are 15 residues in the CDR3. Points on this clonotype: What it recognizes is unknown. A single base separates this from a much larger clone, so it may be a read error.

The iRepertoire nested amplicon-rescue multiplex PCR amplified TCR alpha and beta CDR3s from RNA. TCRdb passed the multiplex PCR reads through MiXCR, listing each CDR3 protein once. Counted here are under 200,000 distinct CDR3 sequences, about 47% occurring once; the ten biggest clones make up around 5.3%. Sequenced: glioma tissue, nonneoplastic brain tissue, or PBMCs (not recorded which). The receptor was isolated from a human donor with low-grade glioma or glioblastoma, undergoing nonglioma brain surgery, or in good health (not recorded which). V and J are TRBV3-1 and TRBJ1-5, with D unclear. The CDR3 DNA sequence: TGTGCCAGCAGTCTTGGCAACATTGGCAATCAGCTCCAGCATTTT. The encoded protein is CASSLGNIGNQLQHF.